What follows is one T cell receptor (beta chain) and its context. Time point denoted: peripheral blood 6 weeks after treatment start. The data stem from a study of PD-L1 blockade in urothelial cancer. Produced via immunoSEQ multiplex PCR; TCRdb's table is partial and in-frame only. The data show tens of thousands of clones, under 95% seen once. Looked up from germline, CDR1 is MGHRA and CDR2 is YSYEKL. The CDR3 is 17 amino acids. V was pared by 2 bases and J by 0 bases, with 9 bases of the junction left unmatched. This chain uses TRBV4-1 with TRBJ1-1, with TRBD1 identical over 7 bases. The sequence was collected from a man between 65 and 85 years old with urothelial cancer. The sequenced sample was PBMCs, obtained around atezolizumab (anti-PD-L1) treatment. The CDR3 DNA sequence: TGCGCCAGCAGCCAATGGGGACAGCCGTCTATGAACACTGAAGCTTTCTTT. It encodes CASSQWGQPSMNTEAFF.